This entry describes one T cell receptor beta chain. These data originate in a study of technical replicates of blood from a few donors. Sequencing used immunoSEQ multiplex PCR; TCRdb keeps in-frame clones, though not all of them. The data contain 75,000 to 95,000 clones, 95% of them singletons. CDR1 and CDR2 from the germline V gene are MDHEN and SYDVKM. V lost 4 bases, J lost 0 bases, and 9 bases stayed unmatched. The CDR3 contains 17 residues. This chain joins TRBV28 and TRBJ1-3; 7 bases match TRBD1. The sample taken for sequencing was T cells isolated from PBMCs. This clonotype was obtained from a human donor in good health. The CDR3 loop is CASSSDRAQHSGNTIYF. CDR3 DNA: TGTGCCAGCAGTTCTGACAGGGCCCAACACTCTGGAAACACCATATATTTT.